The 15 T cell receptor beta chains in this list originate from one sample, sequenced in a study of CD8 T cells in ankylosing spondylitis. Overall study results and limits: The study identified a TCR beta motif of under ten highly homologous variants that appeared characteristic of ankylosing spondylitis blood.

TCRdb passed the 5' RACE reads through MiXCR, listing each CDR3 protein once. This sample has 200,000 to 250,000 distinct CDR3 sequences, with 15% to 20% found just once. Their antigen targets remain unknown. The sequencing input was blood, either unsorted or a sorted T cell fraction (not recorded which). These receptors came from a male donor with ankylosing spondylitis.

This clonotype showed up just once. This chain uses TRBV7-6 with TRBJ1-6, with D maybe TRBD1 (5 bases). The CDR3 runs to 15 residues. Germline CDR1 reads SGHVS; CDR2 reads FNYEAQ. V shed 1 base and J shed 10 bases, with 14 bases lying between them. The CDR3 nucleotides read TGTGCCAGCAGCTTAGATGGCAGGGACGGATCACCCCTCCACTTT. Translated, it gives CASSLDGRDGSPLHF.

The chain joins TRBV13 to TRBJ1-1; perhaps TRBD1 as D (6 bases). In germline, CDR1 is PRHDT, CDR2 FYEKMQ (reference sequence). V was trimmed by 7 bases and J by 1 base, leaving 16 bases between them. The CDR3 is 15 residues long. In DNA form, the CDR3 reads TGTGCCAGCACCCTTTCTACAGGGAGGAACACTGAAGCTTTCTTT. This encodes CASTLSTGRNTEAFF. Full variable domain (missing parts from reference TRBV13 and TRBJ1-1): AAGVIQSPRHLIKEKRETATLKCYPIPRHDTVYWYQQGPGQDPQFLISFYEKMQSDKGSIPDRFSAQQFSDYHSELNMSSLELGDSALYFCASTLSTGRNTEAFFGQGTRLTVV.

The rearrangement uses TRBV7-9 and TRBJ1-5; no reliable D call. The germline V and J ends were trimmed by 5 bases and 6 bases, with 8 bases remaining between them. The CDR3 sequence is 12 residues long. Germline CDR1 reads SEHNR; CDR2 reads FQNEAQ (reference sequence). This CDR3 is CASSPGSQPQHF. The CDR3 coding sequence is TGTGCCAGCAGCCCGGGGAGTCAGCCCCAGCATTTT.

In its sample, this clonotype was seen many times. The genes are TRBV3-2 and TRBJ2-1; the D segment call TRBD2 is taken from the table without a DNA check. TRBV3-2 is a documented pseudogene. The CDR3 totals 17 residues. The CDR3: CASSLTSGRVSYNEQFF. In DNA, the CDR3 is TGTGCCAGCAGCCTCACTAGCGGGAGAGTCTCCTACAATGAGCAGTTCTTC.

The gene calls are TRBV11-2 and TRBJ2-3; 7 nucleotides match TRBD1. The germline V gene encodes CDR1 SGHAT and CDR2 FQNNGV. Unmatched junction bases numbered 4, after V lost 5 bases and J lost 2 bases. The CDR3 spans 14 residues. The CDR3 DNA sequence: TGTGCCAGCAGCCTACAGGGGCCCACAGATACGCAGTATTTT. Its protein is CASSLQGPTDTQYF.

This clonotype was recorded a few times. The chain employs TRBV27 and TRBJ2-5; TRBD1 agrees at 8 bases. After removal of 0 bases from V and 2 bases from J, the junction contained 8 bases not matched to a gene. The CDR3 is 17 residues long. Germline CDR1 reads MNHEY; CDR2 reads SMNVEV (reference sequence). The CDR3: CASSLSRGPPLQETQYF. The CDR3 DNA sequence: TGTGCCAGCAGTTTATCCAGGGGGCCTCCCCTACAAGAGACCCAGTACTTC.

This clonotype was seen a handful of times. CDR3 protein: CASSLGLVGTEAFF. The CDR3 region has the DNA TGTGCCAGCAGTTTAGGGTTGGTCGGAACTGAAGCTTTCTTT. The chain recombines TRBV27 with TRBJ1-1; no definite D call. Trimming left V 2 bases short and J 5 bases short, with 12 bases between. The CDR3 sequence is 14 residues long. CDR1 is MNHEY and CDR2 is SMNVEV in the germline V gene (reference sequence).

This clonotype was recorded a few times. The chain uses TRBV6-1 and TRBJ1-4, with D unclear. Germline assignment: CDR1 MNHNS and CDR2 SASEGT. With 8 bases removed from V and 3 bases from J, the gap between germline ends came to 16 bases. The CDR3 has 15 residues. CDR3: CASAPIGPANEKLFF. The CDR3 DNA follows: TGTGCCAGCGCCCCGATTGGGCCTGCTAATGAAAAACTGTTTTTT.

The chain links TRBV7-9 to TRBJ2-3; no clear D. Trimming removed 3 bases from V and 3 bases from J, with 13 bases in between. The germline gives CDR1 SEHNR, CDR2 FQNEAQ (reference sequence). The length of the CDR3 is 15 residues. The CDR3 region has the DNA TGTGCCAGCAGCTTCAGGTTGTCCATGACAGATACGCAGTATTTT. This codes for CASSFRLSMTDTQYF.

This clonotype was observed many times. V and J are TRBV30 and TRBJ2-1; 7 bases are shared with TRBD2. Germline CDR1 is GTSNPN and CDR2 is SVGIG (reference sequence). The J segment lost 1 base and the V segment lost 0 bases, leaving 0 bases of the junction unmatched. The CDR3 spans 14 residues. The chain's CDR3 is CAWSVGGSYNEQFF. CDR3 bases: TGTGCCTGGAGTGTGGGAGGGTCCTACAATGAGCAGTTCTTC.

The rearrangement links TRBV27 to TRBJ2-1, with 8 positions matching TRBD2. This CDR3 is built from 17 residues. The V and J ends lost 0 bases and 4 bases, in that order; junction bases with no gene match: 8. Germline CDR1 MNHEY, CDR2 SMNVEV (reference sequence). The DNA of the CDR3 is TGTGCCAGCAGTTTATCGGGTCTAGCGGGTACTTACAATGAGCAGTTCTTC. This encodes CASSLSGLAGTYNEQFF.

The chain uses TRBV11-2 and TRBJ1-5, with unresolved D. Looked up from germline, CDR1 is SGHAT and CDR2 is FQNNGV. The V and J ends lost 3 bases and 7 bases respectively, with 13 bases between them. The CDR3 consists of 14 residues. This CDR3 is CASSFHEGGQPQHF. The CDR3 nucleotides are TGTGCCAGCAGCTTTCACGAAGGAGGGCAGCCCCAGCATTTT.

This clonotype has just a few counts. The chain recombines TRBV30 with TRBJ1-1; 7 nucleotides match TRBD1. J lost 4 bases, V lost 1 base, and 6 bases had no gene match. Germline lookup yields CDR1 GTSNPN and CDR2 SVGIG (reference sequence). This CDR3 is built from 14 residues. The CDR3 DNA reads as TGTGCCTGGAGTGCTGGGCAGGGGGGCACTGAAGCTTTCTTT. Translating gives CAWSAGQGGTEAFF. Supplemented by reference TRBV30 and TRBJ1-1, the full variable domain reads SQTIHQWPATLVQPVGSPLSLECTVEGTSNPNLYWYRQAAGRGLQLLFYSVGIGQISSEVPQNLSASRPQDRQFILSSKKLLLSDSGFYLCAWSAGQGGTEAFFGQGTRLTVV.

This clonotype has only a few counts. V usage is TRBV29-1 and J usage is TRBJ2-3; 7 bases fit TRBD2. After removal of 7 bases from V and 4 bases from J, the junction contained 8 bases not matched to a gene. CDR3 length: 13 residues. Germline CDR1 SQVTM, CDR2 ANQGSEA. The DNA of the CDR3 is TGCAGCGGGGAGGGGCAGGGTCCAGATACGCAGTATTTT. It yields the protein CSGEGQGPDTQYF.

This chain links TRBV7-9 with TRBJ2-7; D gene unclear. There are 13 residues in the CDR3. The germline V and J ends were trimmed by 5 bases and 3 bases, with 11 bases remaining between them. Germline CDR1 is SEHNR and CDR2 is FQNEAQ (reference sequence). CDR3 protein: CASSPVGGYEQYF. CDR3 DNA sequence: TGTGCCAGCAGCCCGGTGGGTGGCTACGAGCAGTACTTC.